Presented here are 11 T cell receptor beta chains from one specimen sequenced in a study of blood T cell repertoires in COVID-19. The method was immunoSEQ multiplex PCR; TCRdb's version includes in-frame clones alone and lacks a portion of them. The table includes hundreds of thousands of clones, approximately 89% detected once. Specimen: PBMCs or T cells enriched from blood (not recorded which). The receptor set was obtained from a man in his forties or fifties in a cohort exposed to, infected with or recovered from COVID-19 (not recorded which).

This chain links TRBV6-1 with TRBJ1-5, with TRBD1 matching 11 bases. Germline V lookup: CDR1 MNHNS, CDR2 SASEGT. This CDR3 is built from 18 residues. The trim removed 2 bases at V and 6 bases at J, leaving 12 bases unmatched. Written as DNA, the CDR3 is TGTGCCAGCAGTGAAAAACGGGTCGGGACAGGGGGAGGTCAGCCCCAGCATTTT. Translating it yields CASSEKRVGTGGGQPQHF.

The chain has TRBV24-1 and TRBJ2-7, with TRBD1 matching over 8 bases. Germline V lookup: CDR1 KGHDR, CDR2 SFDVKD. CDR3 length: 13 residues. J was trimmed by 1 base and V by 11 bases; bases with no gene match: 6. As DNA, the CDR3 is TGTGCCAACCGAGGACAGGGTTCCTACGAGCAGTACTTC. Translation gives CANRGQGSYEQYF.

This chain connects TRBV27 to TRBJ1-5, with TRBD1 as a possible D gene (5 bases). Trimming left V 2 bases short and J 3 bases short, with 8 bases between. The CDR3 runs 14 residues. Looked up from germline, CDR1 is MNHEY and CDR2 is SMNVEV (reference sequence). The CDR3: CASSLGRDNQPQHF. The CDR3 nucleotides read TGTGCCAGCAGTTTAGGCAGGGACAATCAGCCCCAGCATTTT.

The chain couples TRBV27 to TRBJ2-1; 7 bases fit TRBD2. Germline trimming cut 8 bases from V and 0 bases from J; bases unmatched to any gene: 19. Germline V CDR1 and CDR2: MNHEY, SMNVEV (reference sequence). The CDR3 is 19 amino acids. CDR3 loop: CASSQALAKGLFSYNEQFF. Written as DNA, the CDR3 is TGTGCCAGCTCCCAGGCACTAGCGAAAGGGCTTTTCTCCTACAATGAGCAGTTCTTC.

The rearrangement uses TRBV5-1 and TRBJ2-3; D may be TRBD1 (5 bases). The CDR3 is 18 amino acids. The ends were cut back, 4 bases at V and 0 bases at J, with 21 bases in the middle. Germline V gene lookup returns CDR1 SGHRS and CDR2 YFSETQ. Here the CDR3 DNA reads TGCGCCAGCAGCCATCCGGTGGGGCAGGGATCAAGCACAGATACGCAGTATTTT. It is translated as CASSHPVGQGSSTDTQYF.

The CDR3 spells CASSARDLNTGGWDIGELFF. In DNA form, the CDR3 reads TGTGCCAGTAGTGCCCGGGACCTCAACACAGGGGGCTGGGATATCGGGGAGCTGTTTTTT. This rearrangement joins TRBV19 to TRBJ2-2; 9 bases match TRBD1. The CDR3 covers 20 residues. CDR1 and CDR2 (germline): LNHDA, SQIVND (reference sequence). The trim removed 5 bases at V and 7 bases at J, leaving 23 bases unmatched.

This clone was recorded a few times. The chain is built from TRBV2 and TRBJ2-1; tentative D call: TRBD2 (7 bases). V was pared by 7 bases and J by 5 bases, with 12 bases between. Germline assignment: CDR1 SNHLY and CDR2 FYNNEI. The CDR3 is 13 amino acids. The CDR3 spells CASKRDTNNEQFF. CDR3 DNA sequence: TGTGCCAGCAAGCGGGACACCAACAATGAGCAGTTCTTC.

This chain links TRBV2 with TRBJ2-7, with D tentatively TRBD1 (6 bases). V shed 8 bases and J shed 2 bases, with 13 bases lying between them. In germline, CDR1 is SNHLY, CDR2 FYNNEI. The CDR3 is made up of 13 amino acids. DNA for the CDR3: TGTGCCAGCGAGGGTCAGGGGCCCTACGAGCAGTACTTC. Translation gives CASEGQGPYEQYF.

The V and J genes are TRBV2 and TRBJ1-5; D might be TRBD1 (5 bases). CDR1 and CDR2 from the germline V gene are SNHLY and FYNNEI. The CDR3 is made up of 13 amino acids. V lost 5 bases to trimming and J lost 7 bases, with 12 bases between them. CDR3 nucleotides: TGTGCCAGCAGTCGGCAGGGAGGCCAGCCCCAGCATTTT. Its translation is CASSRQGGQPQHF.

V usage is TRBV28 and J usage is TRBJ2-7, with 7 bases matching TRBD1. The V segment lost 6 bases and the J segment 3 bases; nucleotides outside the gene matches: 11. Germline lookup yields CDR1 MDHEN and CDR2 SYDVKM. This CDR3 contains 15 residues. The CDR3, as DNA: TGTGCCAGCAGCCCGGGGACAGAGGCCCTCTACGAGCAGTACTTC. This gives the protein CASSPGTEALYEQYF.

This clone came up a few times. The chain uses TRBV27 and TRBJ2-7, with D uncertain. CDR1 is MNHEY, CDR2 SMNVEV, per germline (reference sequence). V was pared by 7 bases and J by 0 bases, with 7 bases between. This CDR3 has 12 residues. CDR3 coding DNA: TGTGCCAGCACCCTAAGCTCCTACGAGCAGTACTTC. Its translation: CASTLSSYEQYF.